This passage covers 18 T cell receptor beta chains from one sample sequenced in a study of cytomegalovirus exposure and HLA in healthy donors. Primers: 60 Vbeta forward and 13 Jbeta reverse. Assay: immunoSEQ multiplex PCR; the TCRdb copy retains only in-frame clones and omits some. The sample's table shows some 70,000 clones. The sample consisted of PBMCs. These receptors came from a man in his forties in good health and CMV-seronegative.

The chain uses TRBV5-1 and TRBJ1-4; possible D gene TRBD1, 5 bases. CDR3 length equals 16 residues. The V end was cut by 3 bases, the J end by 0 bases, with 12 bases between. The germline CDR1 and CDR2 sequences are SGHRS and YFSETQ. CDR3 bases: TGCGCCAGCAGCTCGGGGGGACTAGCAACTAATGAAAAACTGTTTTTT. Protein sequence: CASSSGGLATNEKLFF.

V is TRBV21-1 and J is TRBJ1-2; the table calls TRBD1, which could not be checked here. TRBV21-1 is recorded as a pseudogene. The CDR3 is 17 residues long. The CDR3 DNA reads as TGTGCCAGCAGCAAGAGCCGCGTGGAGGACAGTAACTATGGCTACACCTTC. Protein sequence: CASSKSRVEDSNYGYTF.

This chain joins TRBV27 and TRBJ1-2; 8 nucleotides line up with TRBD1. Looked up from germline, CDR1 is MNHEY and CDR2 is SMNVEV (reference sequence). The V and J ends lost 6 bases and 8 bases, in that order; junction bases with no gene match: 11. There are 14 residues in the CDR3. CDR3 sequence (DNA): TGTGCCAGCAGCTCGATGACAGGGGTATTAGGCTACACCTTC. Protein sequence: CASSSMTGVLGYTF.

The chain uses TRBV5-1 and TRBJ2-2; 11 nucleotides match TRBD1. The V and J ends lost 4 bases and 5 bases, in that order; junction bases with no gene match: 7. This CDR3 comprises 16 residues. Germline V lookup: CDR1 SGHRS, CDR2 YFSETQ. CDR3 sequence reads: CASSPGTGGRTGELFF. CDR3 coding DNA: TGCGCCAGCAGCCCCGGGACAGGGGGTAGGACCGGGGAGCTGTTTTTT.

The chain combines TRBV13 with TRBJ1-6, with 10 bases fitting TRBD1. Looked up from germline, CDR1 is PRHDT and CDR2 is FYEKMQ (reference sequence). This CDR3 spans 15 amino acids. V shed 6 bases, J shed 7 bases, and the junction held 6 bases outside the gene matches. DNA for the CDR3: TGTGCCAGCAGTCGACAGGGGGCTGGAAATTCACCCCTCCACTTT. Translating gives CASSRQGAGNSPLHF. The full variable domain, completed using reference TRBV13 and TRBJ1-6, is AAGVIQSPRHLIKEKRETATLKCYPIPRHDTVYWYQQGPGQDPQFLISFYEKMQSDKGSIPDRFSAQQFSDYHSELNMSSLELGDSALYFCASSRQGAGNSPLHFGNGTRLTVT.

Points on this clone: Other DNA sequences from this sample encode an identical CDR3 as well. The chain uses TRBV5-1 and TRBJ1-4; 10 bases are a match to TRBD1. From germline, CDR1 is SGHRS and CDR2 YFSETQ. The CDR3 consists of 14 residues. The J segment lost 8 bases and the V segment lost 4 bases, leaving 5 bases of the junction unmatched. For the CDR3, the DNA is TGCGCCAGCAGCCTAGGACAGGGGGGAGAAAAACTGTTTTTT. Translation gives CASSLGQGGEKLFF.

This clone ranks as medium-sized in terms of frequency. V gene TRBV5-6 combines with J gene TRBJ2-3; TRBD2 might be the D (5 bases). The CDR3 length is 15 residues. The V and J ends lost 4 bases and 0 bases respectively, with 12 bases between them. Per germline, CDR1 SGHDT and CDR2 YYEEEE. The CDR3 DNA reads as TGTGCCAGCAGCGCCTCGGGGATTAGCACAGATACGCAGTATTTT. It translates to CASSASGISTDTQYF.

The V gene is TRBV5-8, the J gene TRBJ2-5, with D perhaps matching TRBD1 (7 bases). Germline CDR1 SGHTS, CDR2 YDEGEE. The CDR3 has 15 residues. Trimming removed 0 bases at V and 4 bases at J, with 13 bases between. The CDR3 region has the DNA TGTGCCAGCAGCTTGGCTCCGGAGGGGGCAGAGACCCAGTACTTC. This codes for CASSLAPEGAETQYF.

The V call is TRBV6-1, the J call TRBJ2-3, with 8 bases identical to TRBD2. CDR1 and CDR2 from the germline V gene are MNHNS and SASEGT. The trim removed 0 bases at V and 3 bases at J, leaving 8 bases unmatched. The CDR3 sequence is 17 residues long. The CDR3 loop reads CASSEALGGGPTDTQYF. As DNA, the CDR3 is TGTGCCAGCAGTGAAGCACTCGGGGGGGGGCCAACAGATACGCAGTATTTT.

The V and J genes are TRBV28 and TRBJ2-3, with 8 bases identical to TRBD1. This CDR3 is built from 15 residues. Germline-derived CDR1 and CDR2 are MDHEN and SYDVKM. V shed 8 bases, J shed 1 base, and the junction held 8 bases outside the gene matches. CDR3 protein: CASGLGQVGTDTQYF. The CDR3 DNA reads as TGTGCCAGCGGCTTGGGACAGGTCGGCACAGATACGCAGTATTTT. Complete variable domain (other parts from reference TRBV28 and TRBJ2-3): DVKVTQSSRYLVKRTGEKVFLECVQDMDHENMFWYRQDPGLGLRLIYFSYDVKMKEKGDIPEGYSVSREKKERFSLILESASTNQTSMYLCASGLGQVGTDTQYFGPGTRLTVL.

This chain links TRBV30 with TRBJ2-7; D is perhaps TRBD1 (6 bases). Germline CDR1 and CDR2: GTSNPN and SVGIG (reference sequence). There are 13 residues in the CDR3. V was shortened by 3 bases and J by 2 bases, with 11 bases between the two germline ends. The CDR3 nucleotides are TGTGCCTGGAGCCTGACAGGAACCTACGAGCAGTACTTC. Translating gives CAWSLTGTYEQYF.

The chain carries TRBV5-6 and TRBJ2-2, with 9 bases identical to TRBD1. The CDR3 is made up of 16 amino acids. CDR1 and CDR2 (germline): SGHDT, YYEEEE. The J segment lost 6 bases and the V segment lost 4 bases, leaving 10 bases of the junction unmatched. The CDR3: CASSPTGGKTAGELFF. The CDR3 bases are TGTGCCAGCAGCCCGACAGGGGGGAAAACGGCCGGGGAGCTGTTTTTT.

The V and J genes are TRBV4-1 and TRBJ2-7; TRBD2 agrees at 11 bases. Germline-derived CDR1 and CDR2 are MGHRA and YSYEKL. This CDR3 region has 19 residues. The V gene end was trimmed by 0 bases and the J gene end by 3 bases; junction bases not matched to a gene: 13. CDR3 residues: CASSQDYGGTSGSVYEQYF. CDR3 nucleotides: TGCGCCAGCAGCCAAGATTACGGGGGTACTAGCGGGAGTGTCTACGAGCAGTACTTC.

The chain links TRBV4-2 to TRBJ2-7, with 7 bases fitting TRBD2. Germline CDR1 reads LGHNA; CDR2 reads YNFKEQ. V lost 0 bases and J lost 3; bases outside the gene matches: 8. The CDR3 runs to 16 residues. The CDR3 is CASSQDRLASGYEQYF. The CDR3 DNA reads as TGTGCCAGCAGCCAAGATCGACTAGCATCGGGCTACGAGCAGTACTTC.

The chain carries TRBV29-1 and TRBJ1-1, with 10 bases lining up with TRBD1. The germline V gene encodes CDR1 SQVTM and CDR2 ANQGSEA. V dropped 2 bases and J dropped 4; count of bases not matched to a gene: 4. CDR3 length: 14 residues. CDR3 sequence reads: CSVERQGALTEAFF. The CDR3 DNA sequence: TGCAGCGTTGAAAGACAGGGGGCCCTCACTGAAGCTTTCTTT.

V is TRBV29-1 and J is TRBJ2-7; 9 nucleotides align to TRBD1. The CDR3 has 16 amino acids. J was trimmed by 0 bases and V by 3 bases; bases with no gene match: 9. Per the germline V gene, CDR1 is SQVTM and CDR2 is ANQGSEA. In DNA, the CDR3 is TGCAGCGTTGAGACATTCGACAGGGGGAGCTCCTACGAGCAGTACTTC. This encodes CSVETFDRGSSYEQYF.

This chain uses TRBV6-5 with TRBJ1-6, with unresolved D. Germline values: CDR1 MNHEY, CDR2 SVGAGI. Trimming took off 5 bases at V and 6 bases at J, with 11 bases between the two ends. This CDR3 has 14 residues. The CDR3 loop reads CASSPDGVNSPLHF. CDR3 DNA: TGTGCCAGCAGTCCAGACGGAGTTAATTCACCCCTCCACTTT.

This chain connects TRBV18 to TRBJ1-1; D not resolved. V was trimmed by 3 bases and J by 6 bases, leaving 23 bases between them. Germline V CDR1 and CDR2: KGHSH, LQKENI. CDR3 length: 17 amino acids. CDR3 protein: CASSPESGVIFGAEAFF. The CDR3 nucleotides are TGTGCCAGCTCACCGGAGTCCGGGGTGATCTTTGGCGCTGAAGCTTTCTTT.